The 12 T cell receptor beta chains reported below all come from one sample, sequenced in a study of blood T cell repertoires in COVID-19. TCRdb's table, derived via immunoSEQ multiplex PCR, lists solely in-frame clones and lacks some. This table holds 80,000 or so clones, 90% to 95% found once. Material: peripheral blood. The receptors stem from a woman aged 45 to 65 in a cohort sampled during active COVID-19.

The genes are TRBV6-5 and TRBJ1-6; D is unclear. V was cut by 2 bases and J by 5 bases, with 10 bases left in between. The germline gives CDR1 MNHEY, CDR2 SVGAGI. The length of the CDR3 is 15 residues. This chain's CDR3 is CASSYGQPNNSPLHF. The CDR3, as DNA: TGTGCCAGCAGTTACGGGCAGCCTAATAATTCACCCCTCCACTTT.

The rearrangement links TRBV7-6 to TRBJ1-3, with D tentatively TRBD1 (6 bases). V lost 5 bases, J lost 2 bases, and 19 bases lay in between. The length of the CDR3 is 17 residues. The germline CDR1 and CDR2 sequences are SGHVS and FNYEAQ. CDR3 residues: CASSPQGGQDAGNTIYF. CDR3 nucleotide sequence: TGTGCCAGCAGCCCTCAAGGGGGTCAGGACGCTGGAAACACCATATATTTT.

J is TRBJ2-5 and V is TRBV4-1; tentatively, D is TRBD2 (5 bases). This CDR3 contains 15 residues. Germline CDR1 MGHRA, CDR2 YSYEKL. Trimming shortened V by 5 bases and J by 5 bases, and 18 bases separated the two germline ends. The CDR3 loop is CASSSLLEGWETQYF. The CDR3 DNA is TGCGCCAGCAGCTCTTTACTAGAAGGTTGGGAGACCCAGTACTTC.

The chain is built from TRBV7-2 and TRBJ2-2, with 8 bases matching TRBD2. J gave up 5 bases and V 7 bases, and 15 bases lay outside the gene matches. The CDR3 contains 17 residues. In germline, CDR1 is SGHTA, CDR2 FQGNSA. The CDR3 DNA reads as TGTGCCAGCACCCCCGGAGCCGGACTAGCCTCGACCGGGGAGCTGTTTTTT. Its protein product is CASTPGAGLASTGELFF. The full variable domain, rest sourced from reference TRBV7-2 and TRBJ2-2, is GAGVSQSPSNKVTEKGKDVELRCDPISGHTALYWYRQSLGQGLEFLIYFQGNSAPDKSGLPSDRFSAERTGGSVSTLTIQRTQQEDSAVYLCASTPGAGLASTGELFFGEGSRLTVL.

The rearrangement joins TRBV21-1 to TRBJ2-4; the DNA was not used to check the table's D call, TRBD1. TRBV21-1 represents a pseudogene. The length of the CDR3 is 16 residues. The CDR3 DNA follows: TGTGCCAGCAGCAAAACGCTAGAAGTGGGGCTGTGCATTCAGTACTTC. This encodes CASSKTLEVGLCIQYF.

The chain employs TRBV28 and TRBJ2-2, with 9 bases lining up with TRBD1. The germline CDR1 and CDR2 sequences are MDHEN and SYDVKM. This CDR3 has 17 amino acids. V shed 4 bases and J 5 bases; nucleotides not matched to a gene: 11. DNA for the CDR3: TGTGCCAGCAGTTCCCCTCTGACAGGGGGGGGTACCGGGGAGCTGTTTTTT. This translates into CASSSPLTGGGTGELFF.

The chain is built from TRBV19 and TRBJ1-5, with D unresolved. Trimming took 4 bases from V and 8 from J, leaving 12 bases between them. This CDR3 is built from 13 residues. CDR1 is LNHDA, CDR2 SQIVND, per germline (reference sequence). CDR3 sequence (DNA): TGTGCCAGTAGTACCGGACTGCGCGAGCCCCAGCATTTT. This codes for CASSTGLREPQHF.

The V call is TRBV10-3, the J call TRBJ2-3, with 7 bases lining up with TRBD2. Germline CDR1 and CDR2: ENHRY and SYGVKD. The CDR3 is 14 residues long. Trimming cost V 9 bases and J 0 bases; bases outside gene matches: 6. DNA for the CDR3: TGTGCCATACAAGCGGGGCGTAGCACAGATACGCAGTATTTT. This encodes CAIQAGRSTDTQYF.

The chain carries TRBV9 and TRBJ2-7, with D tentatively TRBD2 (5 bases). CDR1 is SGDLS, CDR2 YYNGEE, per germline. V shed 3 bases and J shed 3 bases, with 16 bases lying between them. The CDR3 totals 15 residues. The CDR3 loop reads CASSGPASGYYEQYF. The CDR3 DNA sequence: TGTGCCAGCAGCGGGCCCGCTTCGGGATACTACGAGCAGTACTTC. The entire variable domain, with the rest obtained from reference TRBV9 and TRBJ2-7, is as follows: DSGVTQTPKHLITATGQRVTLRCSPRSGDLSVYWYQQSLDQGLQFLIQYYNGEERAKGNILERFSAQQFPDLHSELNLSSLELGDSALYFCASSGPASGYYEQYFGPGTRLTVT.

J is TRBJ1-5 and V is TRBV5-1, with D tentatively TRBD1 (5 bases). Germline V gene lookup returns CDR1 SGHRS and CDR2 YFSETQ. The CDR3 consists of 15 residues. Trimming shortened V by 0 bases and J by 7 bases, and 14 bases separated the two germline ends. CDR3 DNA sequence: TGCGCCAGCAGCTTGGCCGCAGGGTCTGGGCAGCCCCAGCATTTT. It is translated as CASSLAAGSGQPQHF.

J is TRBJ1-2 and V is TRBV6-6, with D tentatively TRBD1 (6 bases). The V end was cut by 0 bases, the J end by 2 bases, with 10 bases between. The germline gives CDR1 MNHNY, CDR2 SVGAGI (reference sequence). The CDR3 has 15 amino acids. DNA for the CDR3: TGTGCCAGCAGTTACTCCGGGACATCCAACTATGGCTACACCTTC. It translates to CASSYSGTSNYGYTF.

This clone was detected only once. The chain employs TRBV5-1 and TRBJ1-1; 8 bases align to TRBD1. CDR3 length: 14 amino acids. In germline, CDR1 is SGHRS, CDR2 YFSETQ. The junction had 5 bases not matched to a gene; V was cut back by 6 bases and J by 1 base. CDR3 sequence: CASNDGTGNTEAFF. In DNA form, the CDR3 reads TGCGCCAGCAACGACGGGACAGGGAACACTGAAGCTTTCTTT.